The source of this T cell receptor beta chain is a study of OX40 agonist ivuxolimab in advanced cancers. About the research overall: A male proportion of 82.7% was recorded, with mean age approximately 57 years and range roughly 23 to 79.

CDR1 and CDR2 (germline): MGHRA, YSYEKL. The CDR3 has 13 residues. With 3 bases clipped from V and 12 bases from J, the junction kept 7 bases outside the gene matches. Assay used: immunoSEQ multiplex PCR; TCRdb lists only in-frame clones, some missing. The table lists roughly 48,000 clones, around 90% of them singletons, with around half in the top ten. The source of this sequence is an adult with an advanced solid tumor such as melanoma, head and neck, liver or kidney cancer. Specimen: CD4+ or CD8+ T cells sorted from blood, collected in a trial of the OX40 agonist ivuxolimab. The rearrangement joins TRBV4-1 to TRBJ1-4; 7 nucleotides align to TRBD1. The CDR3 DNA reads TGCGCCAGCAGCCAGGGCCCCGGGACAGAACTGTTTTTT. It specifies CASSQGPGTELFF.